This TCR beta chain was documented in a study of blood T cell repertoires in COVID-19. As for the study in general: Some COVID-19 samples were acute and others convalescent; all came from the United States, Italy and Spain. From T cells, B-cell-depleted T cells, or PBMCs came the material, which was cDNA or gDNA.

This CDR3 spans 16 amino acids. V lost 1 base to trimming and J lost 2 bases; unmatched junction nucleotides: 6. Germline V gene data show CDR1 as MNHNS and CDR2 as SASEGT. In the authors' workflow: Amplifying reference gene primers gave estimates of nucleated cell counts. Generated by immunoSEQ multiplex PCR, the TCRdb table keeps only in-frame clones and is missing some. V, J and clone size are taken as reported in that table, and D and trimming were inferred from the DNA itself. The data hold approximately 230,000 clones, with approximately 80% observed a single time. Sequenced: peripheral blood. This receptor was obtained from a man older than 75 with acute or convalescent COVID-19. The V and J genes are TRBV6-1 and TRBJ1-1; TRBD1 matches at 8 bases. CDR3 coding DNA: TGTGCCAGCAGTGAAGACCCAGGGGGCTCTAACACTGAAGCTTTCTTT. It specifies CASSEDPGGSNTEAFF.